These 5 T cell receptor beta chains share one sample of origin, sequenced in a study of blood T cells in healthy people across ages. For the second PCR, which ran for 7 to 11 cycles, a sample-barcoded 5' primer and a J-beta primer mix were used. TCRdb reprocessed the 5' RACE reads via MiXCR and lists one record per CDR3 protein. The sample contains 800,000 to 950,000 distinct CDR3 sequences, almost 30% of which appear only once. In addition, the sample was reused for a study of T cells of mothers and their children.

The sample was blood. The receptor source for this set is a woman aged 35 to 49 in good health.

This clonotype has just one count. This could be a read error, since a much larger clone is one nucleotide away. CDR3 loop: CAISEQRGRSYGCTF. CDR3 nucleotide sequence: TGTGCCATCAGCGAACAGCGGGGAAGGAGCTATGGCTGCACCTTC. This rearrangement joins TRBV10-3 to TRBJ1-2; D is ambiguous. The CDR3 is made up of 15 amino acids. CDR1 is ENHRY, CDR2 SYGVKD, per germline.

This rearrangement joins TRBV7-9 to TRBJ2-2; D not certain. Trimming removed 5 bases from V and 6 bases from J, with 16 bases in between. The CDR3 runs 15 residues. Germline-derived CDR1 and CDR2 are SEHNR and FQNEAQ (reference sequence). The CDR3 nucleotides read TGTGCCAGCAGCCCCGAACTACCTGACGCCGGGGAGCTGTTTTTT. This encodes CASSPELPDAGELFF. Full variable domain (missing parts from reference TRBV7-9 and TRBJ2-2): DTGVSQNPRHKITKRGQNVTFRCDPISEHNRLYWYRQTLGQGPEFLTYFQNEAQLEKSRLLSDRFSAERPKGSFSTLEIQRTEQGDSAMYLCASSPELPDAGELFFGEGSRLTVL.

The table lists this clonotype with a few counts. This chain uses TRBV7-9 with TRBJ2-7, with D uncertain. Germline V gives CDR1 SEHNR, CDR2 FQNEAQ (reference sequence). The CDR3 sequence is 13 residues long. Trimming took off 1 base at V and 6 bases at J, with 10 bases between the two ends. CDR3 amino acids: CASSLDPRAEQYF. The DNA for the CDR3 is TGTGCCAGCAGCTTAGACCCACGAGCCGAGCAGTACTTC.

The J gene is TRBJ2-7, the V gene TRBV4-1; 7 nucleotides line up with TRBD2. CDR1 and CDR2 (germline): MGHRA, YSYEKL. This CDR3 spans 16 amino acids. V lost 0 bases to trimming and J lost 3 bases; unmatched junction nucleotides: 8. This chain's CDR3 is CASSQDYLGLIYEQYF. CDR3 DNA: TGCGCCAGCAGCCAAGATTATCTGGGACTAATCTACGAGCAGTACTTC.

This clonotype has at least ten counts. The chain couples TRBV7-9 to TRBJ1-2; maybe TRBD1 (5 bases). The V and J ends lost 4 bases and 5 bases respectively, with 17 bases between them. This CDR3 comprises 15 residues. CDR1 SEHNR and CDR2 FQNEAQ come from the germline V gene (reference sequence). Here the CDR3 reads CASSYAATDAYGYTF. CDR3 nucleotide sequence: TGTGCCAGCAGCTACGCCGCGACAGACGCTTATGGCTACACCTTC. The full variable domain, with the rest looked up from reference TRBV7-9 and TRBJ1-2, is DTGVSQNPRHKITKRGQNVTFRCDPISEHNRLYWYRQTLGQGPEFLTYFQNEAQLEKSRLLSDRFSAERPKGSFSTLEIQRTEQGDSAMYLCASSYAATDAYGYTFGSGTRLTVV.